One sample yielded the 21 T cell receptor beta chains listed below, sequenced in a study of early T cells in non-severe SARS-CoV-2 infection. One entry per CDR3 protein, called by TCRdb with MiXCR from the 5' RACE reads. The table records tens of thousands of distinct CDR3 sequences, roughly 5% of them present only once. The sample taken for sequencing was whole blood. The receptors derive from an adult who was a healthcare worker with PCR-confirmed SARS-CoV-2 infection or an uninfected control (not recorded which).

This clonotype was picked up many times. V is TRBV2 and J is TRBJ2-3, with 12 bases lining up with TRBD2. J was trimmed by 1 base and V by 5 bases; bases with no gene match: 4. The CDR3 totals 16 residues. Germline assignment: CDR1 SNHLY and CDR2 FYNNEI. Written as DNA, the CDR3 is TGTGCCAGCAGTCGGACTAGCGGGGACCGCACAGATACGCAGTATTTT. Encoded protein: CASSRTSGDRTDTQYF.

In this sample, this clonotype turned up many times. This sequence joins TRBV6-2 or TRBV6-3 and TRBJ2-1; D ambiguous. The CDR3 spans 12 residues. V gave up 4 bases and J gave up 5 bases, with 6 bases separating them. Germline loops: CDR1 MNHEY, CDR2 SVGEGT. CDR3: CASSWIDNEQFF. The DNA for the CDR3 is TGTGCCAGCAGTTGGATTGACAATGAGCAGTTCTTC.

This clonotype has ten or more counts. The rearrangement links TRBV28 to TRBJ2-3; D remains ambiguous. Trimming left V 2 bases short and J 11 bases short, with 11 bases between. Germline loops: CDR1 MDHEN, CDR2 SYDVKM. The CDR3 spans 12 residues. The CDR3, as DNA: TGTGCCAGCAGTTTAGCGGAAAGTTTGCAGTATTTT. Protein product: CASSLAESLQYF.

Ten or more counts support this clonotype. The chain is built from TRBV12-3 or TRBV12-4 and TRBJ2-5; TRBD1 matches at 8 bases. With V trimmed by 1 base and J by 5 bases, 9 bases remained unmatched. The CDR3 has 16 amino acids. The CDR3 spells CASSLVSGGAGETQYF. The CDR3 region has the DNA TGTGCCAGCAGTTTAGTGTCAGGGGGCGCCGGGGAGACCCAGTACTTC.

This clonotype has a single count. This rearrangement joins TRBV3-1 to TRBJ1-1; possibly TRBD1 for D (5 bases). Trimming took off 7 bases at V and 4 bases at J, with 16 bases between the two ends. The CDR3 loop spans 14 amino acids. CDR1 LGHDT and CDR2 YNNKEL come from the germline V gene (reference sequence). CDR3 loop: CASTQGRKGTEAFF. The DNA of the CDR3 is TGTGCCAGCACCCAGGGAAGGAAGGGCACTGAAGCTTTCTTT.

This clonotype appeared many times. The chain has TRBV5-1 and TRBJ2-3, with D maybe TRBD1 (5 bases). V dropped 4 bases and J dropped 0 bases, with 12 bases sitting between them. This CDR3 comprises 15 residues. The germline gives CDR1 SGHRS, CDR2 YFSETQ. In DNA form, the CDR3 reads TGCGCCAGCAGCCGAGACAGCGTTAGCACAGATACGCAGTATTTT. Amino acid sequence: CASSRDSVSTDTQYF.

At least ten counts were recorded for this clonotype. CDR3 loop: CASVRGHMDTEAFF. The CDR3, as DNA: TGTGCCAGCGTCAGGGGGCATATGGACACTGAAGCTTTCTTT. The chain couples TRBV7-9 to TRBJ1-1, with 8 positions matching TRBD1. With V trimmed by 8 bases and J by 3 bases, 8 bases remained unmatched. Germline V lookup: CDR1 SEHNR, CDR2 FQNEAQ (reference sequence). The CDR3 spans 14 residues. Full variable domain (remainder filled in from reference TRBV7-9 and TRBJ1-1): DTGVSQNPRHKITKRGQNVTFRCDPISEHNRLYWYRQTLGQGPEFLTYFQNEAQLEKSRLLSDRFSAERPKGSFSTLEIQRTEQGDSAMYLCASVRGHMDTEAFFGQGTRLTVV.

The CDR3, as DNA: TGTGCCTGGACCCCCCGGGGGCAAGGAAACACCATATATTTT. Amino acids: CAWTPRGQGNTIYF. This rearrangement joins TRBV30 to TRBJ1-3; TRBD1 is a possible D gene (6 bases). Trimming cost V 4 bases and J 4 bases, with 14 bases left between them. The CDR3 has 14 residues. CDR1 GTSNPN and CDR2 SVGIG come from the germline V gene (reference sequence).

This clonotype has a handful of counts. The chain carries TRBV4-1 and TRBJ1-4; D uncertain. Germline CDR1 reads MGHRA; CDR2 reads YSYEKL. The CDR3 spans 14 residues. Between the trimmed V and J ends, which lost 0 bases and 11 bases, there was a span of 13 bases. The CDR3 region is CASSQDVSQAKLFF. CDR3 bases: TGCGCCAGCAGCCAAGACGTATCCCAGGCTAAACTGTTTTTT.

At least ten counts were recorded for this clonotype. This chain links TRBV12-3 or TRBV12-4 with TRBJ2-1; D is ambiguous. The CDR3 extends over 11 amino acids. V lost 2 bases and J 7 bases, leaving 3 bases between the germline ends. CDR3: CASSLLNEQFF. The CDR3 nucleotides are TGTGCCAGCAGTTTATTAAATGAGCAGTTCTTC.

The gene calls are TRBV7-9 and TRBJ1-4; TRBD1 is a possible D gene (5 bases). CDR1 SEHNR and CDR2 FQNEAQ come from the germline V gene (reference sequence). V gave up 1 base and J gave up 8 bases, with 14 bases separating them. This CDR3 is 15 amino acids long. The CDR3 reads CASSLGSGPEEKLFF. In DNA, the CDR3 is TGTGCCAGCAGCTTAGGCTCAGGGCCAGAGGAAAAACTGTTTTTT.

The rearrangement links TRBV14 to TRBJ2-7; the D is unclear. In germline, CDR1 is SGHDN, CDR2 FVKESK. The V end lost 1 base, the J end lost 6 bases, and 10 bases lay between the germline ends. The CDR3 runs to 13 residues. The CDR3 region is CASSQAEWGEQYF. The CDR3 nucleotides are TGTGCCAGCAGCCAAGCAGAGTGGGGCGAGCAGTACTTC.

This clonotype appeared many times. The V call is TRBV20-1, the J call TRBJ1-4, with 8 bases matching TRBD1. This CDR3 comprises 13 residues. Germline CDR1 reads DFQATT; CDR2 reads SNEGSKA (reference sequence). Trimming cost V 6 bases and J 5 bases; bases outside gene matches: 5. The CDR3 DNA reads TGCAGTGCCAGTACAGGGGGAAATGAAAAACTGTTTTTT. Protein sequence: CSASTGGNEKLFF.

The V gene is TRBV7-9, the J gene TRBJ2-1; D is possibly TRBD1 (5 bases). There are 14 residues in the CDR3. The V and J ends lost 4 bases and 8 bases respectively, with 15 bases between them. Germline lookup yields CDR1 SEHNR and CDR2 FQNEAQ (reference sequence). The CDR3 region has the DNA TGTGCCAGCAGCTGGACCGACAGCTTTTATGAGCAGTTCTTC. It codes for CASSWTDSFYEQFF.

At least ten counts were recorded for this clonotype. The V call is TRBV29-1, the J call TRBJ1-2; 8 bases are shared with TRBD1. This CDR3 is 15 amino acids long. Trimming took 7 bases from V and 5 from J; bases not matched to a gene: 15. Germline V gene data show CDR1 as SQVTM and CDR2 as ANQGSEA. The CDR3 reads CSAEGMDRVMYGYTF. The CDR3 nucleotides are TGCAGCGCCGAGGGGATGGACAGGGTTATGTATGGCTACACCTTC.

The rearrangement joins TRBV7-8 to TRBJ2-3; D is uncertain. The CDR3 runs 14 residues. V lost 1 base and J lost 2, with 7 bases in between. Germline-derived CDR1 and CDR2 are SGHVS and FQNEAQ. The CDR3 here is CASSLEVLTDTQYF. In nucleotides, the CDR3 is TGTGCCAGCAGCTTAGAAGTCCTCACAGATACGCAGTATTTT. Full variable domain (outside the CDR3, taken from reference TRBV7-8 and TRBJ2-3): GAGVSQSPRYKVAKRGQDVALRCDPISGHVSLFWYQQALGQGPEFLTYFQNEAQLDKSGLPSDRFFAERPEGSVSTLKIQRTQQEDSAVYLCASSLEVLTDTQYFGPGTRLTVL.

V and J are TRBV7-9 and TRBJ2-1; D gene unclear. The V end lost 1 base, the J end lost 4 bases, and 8 bases lay between the germline ends. The CDR3 sequence is 14 residues long. Germline V gene sequence: CDR1 SEHNR, CDR2 FQNEAQ (reference sequence). In DNA form, the CDR3 reads TGTGCCAGCAGCTTAGGAGGATTTTACAATGAGCAGTTCTTC. Translation: CASSLGGFYNEQFF.

By its share, this clonotype is medium-sized. The V call is TRBV7-6, the J call TRBJ2-7; D call uncertain. This CDR3 is 15 amino acids long. Trimming took off 5 bases at V and 2 bases at J, with 16 bases between the two ends. Looked up from germline, CDR1 is SGHVS and CDR2 is FNYEAQ. CDR3 in DNA: TGTGCCAGCAGCCCCTCCGACGCAGCCCCCTACGAGCAGTACTTC. This translates into CASSPSDAAPYEQYF.

The chain joins TRBV5-5 to TRBJ2-3; D is unclear. Trimming took 1 base from V and 2 from J, leaving 11 bases between them. This CDR3 has 15 amino acids. Per the germline V gene, CDR1 is SGHKS and CDR2 is YYEKEE (reference sequence). The DNA of the CDR3 is TGTGCCAGCAGCTTGTATAGGAGCTACACAGATACGCAGTATTTT. Amino acid sequence: CASSLYRSYTDTQYF.

This clonotype occurred many times. V usage is TRBV7-8 and J usage is TRBJ2-3; D not certain. V dropped 1 base and J dropped 6 bases, with 5 bases sitting between them. The CDR3 is 12 residues long. Germline loops: CDR1 SGHVS, CDR2 FQNEAQ. The CDR3 bases are TGTGCCAGCAGCTTAGTCTCGGATACGCAGTATTTT. It codes for CASSLVSDTQYF.

This clonotype came up many times. The CDR3 region is CASSYYSRTARNSPLHF. The CDR3 nucleotides are TGTGCCAGCAGTTACTATTCTCGGACAGCACGAAATTCACCCCTCCACTTT. The chain links TRBV6-6 to TRBJ1-6, with a weak D call TRBD1 (6 bases). The CDR3 totals 17 residues. V lost 1 base, J lost 7 bases, and 17 bases lay in between. From germline, CDR1 is MNHNY and CDR2 SVGAGI (reference sequence).